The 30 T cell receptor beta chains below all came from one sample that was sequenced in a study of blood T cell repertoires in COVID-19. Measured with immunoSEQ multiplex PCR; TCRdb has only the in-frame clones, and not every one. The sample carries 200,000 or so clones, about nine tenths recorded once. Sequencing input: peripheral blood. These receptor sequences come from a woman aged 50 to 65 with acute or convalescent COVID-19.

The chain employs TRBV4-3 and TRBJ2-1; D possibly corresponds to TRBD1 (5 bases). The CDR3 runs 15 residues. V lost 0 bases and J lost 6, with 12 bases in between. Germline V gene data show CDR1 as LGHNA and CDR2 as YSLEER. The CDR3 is CASSQDSGRGNEQFF. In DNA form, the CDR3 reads TGCGCCAGCAGCCAAGATTCGGGTAGGGGCAATGAGCAGTTCTTC.

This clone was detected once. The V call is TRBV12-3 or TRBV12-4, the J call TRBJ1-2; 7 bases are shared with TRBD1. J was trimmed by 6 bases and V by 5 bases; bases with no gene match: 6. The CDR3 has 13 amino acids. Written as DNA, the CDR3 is TGTGCCAGCAGTAACCGAGGACAGGATGGCTACACCTTC. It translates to CASSNRGQDGYTF.

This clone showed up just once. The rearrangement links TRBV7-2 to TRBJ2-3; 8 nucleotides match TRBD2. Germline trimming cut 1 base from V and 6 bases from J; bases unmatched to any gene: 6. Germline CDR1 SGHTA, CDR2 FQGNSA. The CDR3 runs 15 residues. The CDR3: CASSLGGGSLDTQYF. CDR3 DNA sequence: TGTGCCAGCAGCTTAGGCGGGGGGTCTCTTGATACGCAGTATTTT.

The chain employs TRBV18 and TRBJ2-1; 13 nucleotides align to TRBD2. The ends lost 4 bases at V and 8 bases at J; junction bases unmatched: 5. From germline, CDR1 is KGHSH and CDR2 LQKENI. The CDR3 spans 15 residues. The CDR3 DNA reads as TGTGCCAGCTCACTCACTAGCGGGGGGGCCCATGAGCAGTTCTTC. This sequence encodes CASSLTSGGAHEQFF. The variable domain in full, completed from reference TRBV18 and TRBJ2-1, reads NAGVMQNPRHLVRRRGQEARLRCSPMKGHSHVYWYRQLPEEGLKFMVYLQKENIIDESGMPKERFSAEFPKEGPSILRIQQVVRGDSAAYFCASSLTSGGAHEQFFGPGTRLTVL.

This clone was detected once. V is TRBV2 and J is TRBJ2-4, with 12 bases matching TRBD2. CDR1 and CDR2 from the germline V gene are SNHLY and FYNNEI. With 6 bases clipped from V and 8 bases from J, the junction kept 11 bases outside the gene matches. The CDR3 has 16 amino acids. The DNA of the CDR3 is TGTGCCAGCAGGGGGGTGGCTAGCGGGAGGGTTGACATTCAGTACTTC. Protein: CASRGVASGRVDIQYF. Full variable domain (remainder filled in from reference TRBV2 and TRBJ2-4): EPEVTQTPSHQVTQMGQEVILRCVPISNHLYFYWYRQILGQKVEFLVSFYNNEISEKSEIFDDQFSVERPDGSNFTLKIRSTKLEDSAMYFCASRGVASGRVDIQYFGAGTRLSVL.

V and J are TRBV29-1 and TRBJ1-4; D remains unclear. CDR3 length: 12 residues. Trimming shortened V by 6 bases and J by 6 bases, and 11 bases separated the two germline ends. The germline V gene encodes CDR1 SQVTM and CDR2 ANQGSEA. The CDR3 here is CSVHGEDEKLFF. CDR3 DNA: TGCAGCGTACACGGGGAAGATGAAAAACTGTTTTTT.

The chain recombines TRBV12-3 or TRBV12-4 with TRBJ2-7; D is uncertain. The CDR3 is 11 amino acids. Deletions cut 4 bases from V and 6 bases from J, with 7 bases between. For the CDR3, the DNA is TGTGCCAGCAGTTCATACGGCGAGCAGTACTTC. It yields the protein CASSSYGEQYF.

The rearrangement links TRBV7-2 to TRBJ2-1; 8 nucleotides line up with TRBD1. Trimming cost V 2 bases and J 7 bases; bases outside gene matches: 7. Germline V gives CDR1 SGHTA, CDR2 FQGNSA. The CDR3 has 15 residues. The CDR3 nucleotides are TGTGCCAGCAGCTTATGGCAGGGGGCCGGTAATGAGCAGTTCTTC. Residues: CASSLWQGAGNEQFF.

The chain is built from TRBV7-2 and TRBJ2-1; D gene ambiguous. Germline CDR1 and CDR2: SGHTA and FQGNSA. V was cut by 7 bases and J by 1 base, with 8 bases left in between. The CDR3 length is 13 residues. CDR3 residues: CASKAQSYNEQFF. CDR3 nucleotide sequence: TGTGCCAGCAAAGCTCAATCCTACAATGAGCAGTTCTTC.

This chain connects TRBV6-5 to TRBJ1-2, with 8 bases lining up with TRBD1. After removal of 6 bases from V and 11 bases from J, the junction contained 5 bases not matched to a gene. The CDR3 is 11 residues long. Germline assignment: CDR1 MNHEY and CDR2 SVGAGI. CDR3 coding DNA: TGTGCCAGCAGCGCAGGGGGCTGGTACACCTTC. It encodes CASSAGGWYTF.

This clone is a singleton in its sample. The CDR3 reads CASSPGQGIGGYTF. CDR3 DNA: TGTGCCAGCAGCCCGGGACAGGGGATTGGTGGCTACACCTTC. This chain uses TRBV3-1 (or the pseudogene TRBV3-2) with TRBJ1-2, with 10 positions matching TRBD1. Losses at the gene ends were 4 bases for V and 7 bases for J; bases not matched to a gene: 6. The CDR3 totals 14 residues. Germline V gene data show CDR1 as LGHDT and CDR2 as YNNKEL (reference sequence).

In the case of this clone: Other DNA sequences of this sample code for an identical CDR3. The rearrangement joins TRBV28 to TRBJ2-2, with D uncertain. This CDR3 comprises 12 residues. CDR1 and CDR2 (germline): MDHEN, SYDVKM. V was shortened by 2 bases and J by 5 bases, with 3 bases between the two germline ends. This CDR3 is CASSLLTGELFF. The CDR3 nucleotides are TGTGCCAGCAGTTTACTGACCGGGGAGCTGTTTTTT.

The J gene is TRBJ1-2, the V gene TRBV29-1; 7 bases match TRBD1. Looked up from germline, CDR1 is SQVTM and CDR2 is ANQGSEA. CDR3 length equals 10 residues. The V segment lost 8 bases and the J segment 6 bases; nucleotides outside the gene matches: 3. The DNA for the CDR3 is TGCAGCATCAGGGGGGATGGCTACACCTTC. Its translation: CSIRGDGYTF.

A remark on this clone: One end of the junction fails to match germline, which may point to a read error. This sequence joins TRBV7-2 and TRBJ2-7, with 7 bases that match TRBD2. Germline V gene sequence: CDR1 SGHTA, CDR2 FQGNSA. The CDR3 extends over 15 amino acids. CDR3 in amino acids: CAGSSRQTGLNEQYF. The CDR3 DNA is TGTGCCGGCAGCTCCAGACAGACGGGACTAAACGAGCAGTACTTC.

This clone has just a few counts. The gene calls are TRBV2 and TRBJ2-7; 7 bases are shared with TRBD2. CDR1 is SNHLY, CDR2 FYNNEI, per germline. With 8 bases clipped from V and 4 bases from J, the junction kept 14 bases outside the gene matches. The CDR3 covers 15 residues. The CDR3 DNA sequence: TGTGCCAGCCGAGAAGGGCTAGCGGAAAATTACGAGCAGTACTTC. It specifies CASREGLAENYEQYF.

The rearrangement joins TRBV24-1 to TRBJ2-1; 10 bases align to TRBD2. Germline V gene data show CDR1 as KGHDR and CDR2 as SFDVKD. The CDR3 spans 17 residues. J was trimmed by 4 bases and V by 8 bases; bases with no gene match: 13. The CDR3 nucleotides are TGTGCCACCACTGAAAGCGGGGGGGCCGGTCGGTACAATGAGCAGTTCTTC. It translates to CATTESGGAGRYNEQFF.

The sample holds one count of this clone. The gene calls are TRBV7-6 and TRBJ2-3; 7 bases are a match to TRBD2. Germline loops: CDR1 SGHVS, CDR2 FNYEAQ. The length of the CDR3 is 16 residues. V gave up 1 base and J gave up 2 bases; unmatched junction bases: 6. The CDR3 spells CASSLGASGSTDTQYF. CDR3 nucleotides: TGTGCCAGCAGCTTAGGGGCTAGCGGCTCCACAGATACGCAGTATTTT.

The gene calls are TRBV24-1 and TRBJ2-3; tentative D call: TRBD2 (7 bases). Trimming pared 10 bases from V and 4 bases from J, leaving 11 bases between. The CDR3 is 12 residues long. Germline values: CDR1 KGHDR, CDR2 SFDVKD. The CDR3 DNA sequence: TGTGCCACATCGGGGGGCGCAGATACGCAGTATTTT. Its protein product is CATSGGADTQYF.

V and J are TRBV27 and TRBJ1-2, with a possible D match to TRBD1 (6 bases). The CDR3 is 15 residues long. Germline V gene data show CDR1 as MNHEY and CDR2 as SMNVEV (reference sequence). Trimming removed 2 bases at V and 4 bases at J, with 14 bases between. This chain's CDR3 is CASSLGEQGRYGYTF. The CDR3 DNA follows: TGTGCCAGCAGTTTAGGGGAACAGGGTCGCTATGGCTACACCTTC.

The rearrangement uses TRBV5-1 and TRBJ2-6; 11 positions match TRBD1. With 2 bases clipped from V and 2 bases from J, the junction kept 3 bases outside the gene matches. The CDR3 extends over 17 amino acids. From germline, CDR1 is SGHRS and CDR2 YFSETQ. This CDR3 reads CASSFGQGAAGANVLTF. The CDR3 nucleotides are TGCGCCAGCAGCTTCGGACAGGGGGCTGCTGGGGCCAACGTCCTGACTTTC.

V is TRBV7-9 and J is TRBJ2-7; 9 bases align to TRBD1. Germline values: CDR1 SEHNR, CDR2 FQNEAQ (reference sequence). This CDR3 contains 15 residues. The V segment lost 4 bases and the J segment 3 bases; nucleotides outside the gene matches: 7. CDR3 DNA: TGTGCCAGCAGCTCCTCCGGGACAGGGAGCTACGAGCAGTACTTC. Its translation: CASSSSGTGSYEQYF.

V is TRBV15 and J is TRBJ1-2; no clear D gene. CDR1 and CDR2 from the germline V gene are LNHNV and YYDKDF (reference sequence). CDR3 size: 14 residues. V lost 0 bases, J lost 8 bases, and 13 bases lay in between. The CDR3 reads CATSRDGEPRGYTF. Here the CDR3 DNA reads TGTGCCACCAGCAGAGACGGGGAGCCCCGAGGCTACACCTTC.

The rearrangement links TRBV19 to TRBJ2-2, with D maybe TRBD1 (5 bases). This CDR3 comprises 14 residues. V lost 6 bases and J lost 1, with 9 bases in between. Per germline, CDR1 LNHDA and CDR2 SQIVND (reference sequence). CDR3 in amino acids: CASSTDRNTGELFF. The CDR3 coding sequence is TGTGCCAGTAGCACCGACAGGAACACCGGGGAGCTGTTTTTT.

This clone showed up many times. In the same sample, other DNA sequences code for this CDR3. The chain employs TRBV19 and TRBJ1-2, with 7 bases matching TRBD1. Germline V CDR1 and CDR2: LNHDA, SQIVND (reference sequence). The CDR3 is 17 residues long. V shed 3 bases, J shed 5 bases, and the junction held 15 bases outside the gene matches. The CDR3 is CASSISPGGGDPYGYTF. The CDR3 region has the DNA TGTGCCAGTAGTATCTCCCCCGGAGGGGGCGACCCATATGGCTACACCTTC.

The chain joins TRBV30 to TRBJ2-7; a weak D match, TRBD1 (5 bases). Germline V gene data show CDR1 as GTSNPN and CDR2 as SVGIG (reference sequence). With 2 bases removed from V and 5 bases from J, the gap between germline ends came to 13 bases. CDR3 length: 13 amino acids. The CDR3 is CAWSSLGPDEQYF. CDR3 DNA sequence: TGTGCCTGGAGTTCTCTGGGGCCTGACGAGCAGTACTTC. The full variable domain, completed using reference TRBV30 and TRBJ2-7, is SQTIHQWPATLVQPVGSPLSLECTVEGTSNPNLYWYRQAAGRGLQLLFYSVGIGQISSEVPQNLSASRPQDRQFILSSKKLLLSDSGFYLCAWSSLGPDEQYFGPGTRLTVT.

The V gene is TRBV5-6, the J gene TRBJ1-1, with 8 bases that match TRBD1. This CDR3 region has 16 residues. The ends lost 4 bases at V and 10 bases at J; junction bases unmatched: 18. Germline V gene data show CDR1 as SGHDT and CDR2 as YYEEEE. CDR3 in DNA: TGTGCCAGCAGCAGAATTCAGGGGGCGCTCTCCGTTGGAGCTTTCTTT. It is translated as CASSRIQGALSVGAFF.

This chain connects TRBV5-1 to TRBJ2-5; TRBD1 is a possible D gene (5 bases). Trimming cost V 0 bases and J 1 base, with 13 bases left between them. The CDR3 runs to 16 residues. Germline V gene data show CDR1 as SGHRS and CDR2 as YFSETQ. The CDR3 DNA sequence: TGCGCCAGCAGCTTGGGGGATGGGGCGGCCCAAGAGACCCAGTACTTC. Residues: CASSLGDGAAQETQYF.

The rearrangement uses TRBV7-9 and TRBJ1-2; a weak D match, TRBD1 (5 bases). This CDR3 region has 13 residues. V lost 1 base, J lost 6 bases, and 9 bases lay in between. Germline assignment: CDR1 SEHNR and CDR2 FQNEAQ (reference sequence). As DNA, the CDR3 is TGTGCCAGCAGCTTAGGGGGGGAGAATGGCTACACCTTC. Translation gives CASSLGGENGYTF.

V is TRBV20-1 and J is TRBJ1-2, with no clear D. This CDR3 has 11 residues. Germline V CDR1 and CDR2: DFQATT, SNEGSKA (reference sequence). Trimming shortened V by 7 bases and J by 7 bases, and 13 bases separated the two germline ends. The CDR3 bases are TGCAGTGTGAGCAGGTCAGGTGGCTACACCTTC. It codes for CSVSRSGGYTF.

In DNA form, the CDR3 reads TGCGCCAGCAGCATCCCCGGTTCACCCCTCCACTTT. It specifies CASSIPGSPLHF. This sequence joins TRBV5-1 and TRBJ1-6; D uncertain. The CDR3 has 12 amino acids. Germline CDR1 is SGHRS and CDR2 is YFSETQ. V was cut by 4 bases and J by 9 bases, with 8 bases left in between.